Listed below are T cell receptor beta chains from one sample, sequenced in a study of spatial heterogeneity in lung cancer. TCRdb analysed the 5' RACE reads with MiXCR anew, one entry per CDR3 protein. Of tens of thousands of distinct CDR3 sequences listed, roughly 12% were seen once; the top ten hold about 40%. Source: PBMCs, taken at surgery. Receptors originate from a male donor with early-stage non-small cell lung cancer. The conserved cysteine and the conserved F or W are not part of the CDR3 here.

V	J	CDR3
TRBV7-9	TRBJ2-3	ANSSDIRTDTQY
TRBV6-1	TRBJ1-2	ASSEGGQDYYGYT
TRBV28	TRBJ2-1	ASTSVAVYNEQF
TRBV5-4	TRBJ2-1	ASSQSGEPYNEQF
TRBV7-2	TRBJ2-1	ASSPGTSGVVGF
TRBV18	TRBJ2-5	ASSPRDSQETQY
TRBV29-1	TRBJ2-2	SVEKRSVGELF
TRBV7-6	TRBJ2-5	ASSLFGQETQY
TRBV14	TRBJ1-1	ASSRYTEAF
TRBV10-3	TRBJ1-5	AISPTGLANQPQH